This T cell receptor beta chain is drawn from a study of T cell responses to AZD1222 COVID-19 vaccine. General study points: Among spike-specific TCRs, nearly half reportedly target unmutated variant regions. At baseline, seropositivity was found in only 5 to 7 AZD1222 recipients. Clonal diversity may have been underestimated, and the donors were mostly white British, with more females than males. Spike-wide vaccine-associated CD4 TCRs dominated at 160-218 and 743-854.

Germline CDR1 and CDR2: SNHLY and FYNNEI. The CDR3 totals 13 residues. With 7 bases removed from V and 1 base from J, the gap between germline ends came to 8 bases. The assay was immunoSEQ multiplex PCR, and TCRdb's table has in-frame clones only and misses some. Among under 200,000 clones, 90% to 95% were seen once, and the ten largest hold 1.5% to 2%. In regard to this clone: Its antigen is currently unknown.

The source material was peripheral blood, sampled on day 0 of AZD1222 vaccination. The clonotype was recovered from an adult in good health. This chain uses TRBV2 with TRBJ2-1; no definite D call. This CDR3 is CASKSPSYNEQFF. Here the CDR3 DNA reads TGTGCCAGCAAATCTCCATCCTACAATGAGCAGTTCTTC.